A single sample is the source of the 23 T cell receptor beta chains below, sequenced in a study of shared clonotypes between healthy human individuals (dated by TCRdb to about 2020). The library was obtained by the immunoSEQ multiplex PCR assay. TCRdb provides this immuneACCESS table in a form limited to in-frame rearrangements. Some clones are lacking; in checked studies, under half of them reflect an unresolved V gene, and why the rest are absent is not known. In this sample the table shows millions of clones, 85% to 95% of which occur a single time. The ten largest account for around 0.15% of the sample. Sequencing was done on a sample of naive CD4+ T cells sorted from blood. Read against the paper, the sample's cell subset or site label means: CD45RA+ positively selected. Receptor source: a man aged 18 to 35 in good health.

This clone was detected only a few times. The J gene is TRBJ1-2, the V gene TRBV11-2; possibly TRBD1 for D (5 bases). There are 13 residues in the CDR3. From germline, CDR1 is SGHAT and CDR2 FQNNGV. V was shortened by 6 bases and J by 3 bases, with 11 bases between the two germline ends. CDR3 sequence (DNA): TGTGCCAGCAGTTCGACAGCTTACTATGGCTACACCTTC. Translation gives CASSSTAYYGYTF.

The J gene is TRBJ1-6, the V gene TRBV28, with 10 bases identical to TRBD1. Germline CDR1 and CDR2: MDHEN and SYDVKM. The CDR3 extends over 16 amino acids. Trimming cost V 7 bases and J 2 bases; bases outside gene matches: 5. The CDR3 bases are TGTGCCAGCATTACCGGACAGGGGGCCTATAATTCACCCCTCCACTTT. The encoded protein is CASITGQGAYNSPLHF. Full variable domain (outside the CDR3, taken from reference TRBV28 and TRBJ1-6): DVKVTQSSRYLVKRTGEKVFLECVQDMDHENMFWYRQDPGLGLRLIYFSYDVKMKEKGDIPEGYSVSREKKERFSLILESASTNQTSMYLCASITGQGAYNSPLHFGNGTRLTVT.

The gene calls are TRBV6-5 and TRBJ2-7; D tentatively reads TRBD1 or TRBD2 (6 bases each). Trimming took off 6 bases at V and 6 bases at J, with 12 bases between the two ends. Germline CDR1 reads MNHEY; CDR2 reads SVGAGI. This CDR3 spans 12 amino acids. The CDR3 nucleotides are TGTGCCAGCAGGCCGGGGGCAGGCGAGCAGTACTTC. Translated, it gives CASRPGAGEQYF.

The rearrangement links TRBV4-1 to TRBJ2-2; no firm D call. With 1 base removed from V and 5 bases from J, the gap between germline ends came to 11 bases. CDR1 and CDR2 (germline): MGHRA, YSYEKL. The CDR3 covers 15 residues. The CDR3 sequence is CASSQVPRRTGELFF. The CDR3 DNA reads TGCGCCAGCAGCCAAGTCCCCCGTAGGACCGGGGAGCTGTTTTTT.

J is TRBJ2-7 and V is TRBV11-2; D assignment may be TRBD1 or TRBD2 (5 bases each). The length of the CDR3 is 18 residues. The V gene lost 5 bases and the J gene lost 0 bases, with 23 bases spanning the gap. Germline V gene lookup returns CDR1 SGHAT and CDR2 FQNNGV. The CDR3 DNA reads TGTGCCAGCAGCCGACGGGGCCCTGAGCGCCGAAGCTCCTACGAGCAGTACTTC. Encoded protein: CASSRRGPERRSSYEQYF.

CDR3 coding DNA: TGCGCCAGCAGCTTGGAGGGAATCGAAGCTTTCTTT. It codes for CASSLEGIEAFF. The chain joins TRBV5-1 to TRBJ1-1; D uncertain. The germline V gene has CDR1 SGHRS and CDR2 YFSETQ. The V end was cut by 0 bases, the J end by 8 bases, with 8 bases between. The length of the CDR3 is 12 residues.

This chain connects TRBV27 to TRBJ1-3; no definite D call. CDR1 is MNHEY, CDR2 SMNVEV, per germline (reference sequence). This CDR3 is built from 13 residues. V dropped 2 bases and J dropped 8 bases, with 10 bases sitting between them. This CDR3 reads CASSLGSRDTIYF. In DNA, the CDR3 is TGTGCCAGCAGTTTAGGGTCAAGGGACACCATATATTTT.

The genes are TRBV6-1 and TRBJ2-7, with D uncertain. The V and J ends lost 2 bases and 1 base respectively, with 6 bases between them. The CDR3 covers 13 residues. Per germline, CDR1 MNHNS and CDR2 SASEGT. Here the CDR3 reads CASSENPSYEQYF. DNA for the CDR3: TGTGCCAGCAGTGAAAACCCATCCTACGAGCAGTACTTC.

In its sample, this clone was seen a few times. Other DNA sequences in the same sample also yield this CDR3. This chain joins TRBV30 and TRBJ2-2; D remains unclear. Between the trimmed V and J ends, which lost 1 base and 0 bases, there was a span of 0 bases. Germline loops: CDR1 GTSNPN, CDR2 SVGIG (reference sequence). CDR3 length: 12 residues. The CDR3 nucleotides read TGTGCCTGGAGTGCGAACACCGGGGAGCTGTTTTTT. Protein: CAWSANTGELFF.

The chain is built from TRBV11-3 and TRBJ2-3; possible D gene TRBD1, 6 bases. The germline gives CDR1 SGHNT, CDR2 YENEEA. With 3 bases removed from V and 1 base from J, the gap between germline ends came to 8 bases. The CDR3 loop spans 14 amino acids. CDR3 bases: TGTGCCAGCAGCTTGGGGGCAGGCACAGATACGCAGTATTTT. Translated, it gives CASSLGAGTDTQYF.

The chain combines TRBV13 with TRBJ2-1; D remains ambiguous. The germline gives CDR1 PRHDT, CDR2 FYEKMQ (reference sequence). CDR3 length: 14 amino acids. V was cut by 0 bases and J by 0 bases, with 3 bases left in between. CDR3 nucleotides: TGTGCCAGCAGCTTAGGCTCCTCCTACAATGAGCAGTTCTTC. It translates to CASSLGSSYNEQFF.

This sequence joins TRBV5-1 and TRBJ2-1; D is unclear. The V end was cut by 0 bases, the J end by 6 bases, with 10 bases between. The CDR3 spans 14 residues. Germline values: CDR1 SGHRS, CDR2 YFSETQ. In nucleotides, the CDR3 is TGCGCCAGCAGCTTGGGCTGGGCCACCAATGAGCAGTTCTTC. Translated: CASSLGWATNEQFF.

This sequence joins TRBV7-2 and TRBJ2-7, with D tentatively TRBD1 (6 bases). Germline loops: CDR1 SGHTA, CDR2 FQGNSA. Trimming took 1 base from V and 3 from J, leaving 16 bases between them. The CDR3 is made up of 16 amino acids. The CDR3 reads CASSLVGTSEYYEQYF. In nucleotides, the CDR3 is TGTGCCAGCAGCTTAGTTGGGACAAGCGAATACTACGAGCAGTACTTC.

This clone was seen a single time. The chain recombines TRBV14 with TRBJ2-5; D ambiguous. The CDR3 extends over 14 amino acids. Germline CDR1 and CDR2: SGHDN and FVKESK. Trimming took off 2 bases at V and 5 bases at J, with 12 bases between the two ends. The CDR3 protein is CASSQRVGWETQYF. The CDR3 DNA sequence: TGTGCCAGCAGCCAAAGGGTGGGCTGGGAGACCCAGTACTTC.

The rearrangement joins TRBV7-2 to TRBJ2-7, with 7 bases that match TRBD2. After removal of 1 base from V and 2 bases from J, the junction contained 8 bases not matched to a gene. The CDR3 is 16 residues long. The germline V gene has CDR1 SGHTA and CDR2 FQGNSA. CDR3 in DNA: TGTGCCAGCAGCTTAGTTCTCGTGGGGGGGACCTACGAGCAGTACTTC. It encodes CASSLVLVGGTYEQYF.

The chain has TRBV6-4 and TRBJ1-1, with 7 nucleotides matching TRBD1. Trimming took 7 bases from V and 9 from J; bases not matched to a gene: 8. The CDR3 has 12 amino acids. Germline V gene lookup returns CDR1 MRHNA and CDR2 SNTAGT. The CDR3 DNA is TGTGCCAGCACTTACTCGACAGGGAAAGCTTTCTTT. Translation: CASTYSTGKAFF.

About this clone: This specimen includes other DNA sequences encoding the same CDR3. This chain joins TRBV5-4 and TRBJ2-7; no reliable D call. Trimming shortened V by 0 bases and J by 7 bases, and 5 bases separated the two germline ends. Per germline, CDR1 SGHNT and CDR2 YYREEE (reference sequence). The CDR3 consists of 11 residues. CDR3 in DNA: TGTGCCAGCAGCTTGGAGCGAGAGCAGTACTTC. Its protein is CASSLEREQYF.

The chain joins TRBV4-1 to TRBJ1-2; 10 bases fit TRBD1. There are 16 residues in the CDR3. Germline V CDR1 and CDR2: MGHRA, YSYEKL. V trimming: 4 bases; J trimming: 8 bases; junction bases outside the gene matches: 13. CDR3 DNA sequence: TGCGCCAGCAGCCCGGGACAGGGGTTGCCCCTAGGCGGCTACACCTTC. This sequence encodes CASSPGQGLPLGGYTF.

J is TRBJ2-5 and V is TRBV4-1; 9 nucleotides agree with TRBD2. The end of the DNA fits TRBJ2-7 better, so the J call may be wrong. This CDR3 has 19 residues. From germline, CDR1 is MGHRA and CDR2 YSYEKL. Here the CDR3 DNA reads TGCGCCAGCAGCCTTCGACAGAATCCTCCTAGCGGGGTCTCCTACGAGCAGTACTTC. This encodes CASSLRQNPPSGVSYEQYF.

The chain joins TRBV6-5 to TRBJ1-3, with 7 bases that match TRBD1. Unmatched junction bases numbered 9, after V lost 5 bases and J lost 5 bases. The germline CDR1 and CDR2 sequences are MNHEY and SVGAGI. There are 15 residues in the CDR3. CDR3 in DNA: TGTGCCAGCAGTAGCGGACAGGTTTTAAGAAACACCATATATTTT. This gives the protein CASSSGQVLRNTIYF.

This chain links TRBV15 with TRBJ2-5, with D perhaps matching TRBD1 or TRBD2 (5 bases each). This CDR3 has 16 amino acids. Trimming left V 2 bases short and J 4 bases short, with 17 bases between. Germline lookup yields CDR1 LNHNV and CDR2 YYDKDF (reference sequence). CDR3 bases: TGTGCCACCAGCAGATTCGGGGCCTACGACGCAGAGACCCAGTACTTC. Amino acid sequence: CATSRFGAYDAETQYF.

The gene calls are TRBV28 and TRBJ2-2, with 11 bases lining up with TRBD1. Germline V CDR1 and CDR2: MDHEN, SYDVKM. The CDR3 length is 16 residues. Trimming took 1 base from V and 5 from J; bases not matched to a gene: 3. This chain's CDR3 is CASSLLGTGGTGELFF. The CDR3 bases are TGTGCCAGCAGTTTATTAGGGACAGGGGGGACCGGGGAGCTGTTTTTT.

This chain's CDR3 is CAISIGVNTEAFF. The DNA for the CDR3 is TGTGCCATCAGCATCGGGGTGAACACTGAAGCTTTCTTT. The chain joins TRBV10-3 to TRBJ1-1; D not certain. V gave up 6 bases and J gave up 0 bases, with 8 bases separating them. Germline-derived CDR1 and CDR2 are ENHRY and SYGVKD. This CDR3 region has 13 residues.